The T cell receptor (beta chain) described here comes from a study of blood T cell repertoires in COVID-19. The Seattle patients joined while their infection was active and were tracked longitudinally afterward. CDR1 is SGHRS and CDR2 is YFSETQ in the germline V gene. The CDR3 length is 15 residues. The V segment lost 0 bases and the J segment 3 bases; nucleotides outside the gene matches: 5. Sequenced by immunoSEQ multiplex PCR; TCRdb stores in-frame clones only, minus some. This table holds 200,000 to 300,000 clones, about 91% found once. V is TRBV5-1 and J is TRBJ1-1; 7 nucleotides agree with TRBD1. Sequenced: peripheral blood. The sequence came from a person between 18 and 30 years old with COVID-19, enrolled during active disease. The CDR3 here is CASSLEGGSHTEAFF. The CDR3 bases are TGCGCCAGCAGCTTGGAAGGGGGCTCACACACTGAAGCTTTCTTT.